This paragraph reports one T cell receptor beta chain. Only in-frame clones appear in the TCRdb table, and some are missing; sequencing was by immunoSEQ multiplex PCR. This sample's clone table lists 25,000 to 35,000 clones. The data originate from a study of T cells in women clearing cervical HPV infection. Study summary: Controls gave blood once infection was undetectable; cases at lesion identification.

The source material was blood buffy coat. The source is a woman between 18 and 75 years old with a cervical HPV16 infection that either progressed to CIN3+ or cleared (not recorded which).

CDR3 sequence: CASSELAGTGAYNEQFF. The DNA read from the CDR3 is TGTGCCAGCAGTGAATTGGCCGGGACAGGAGCTTACAATGAG. V is TRBV2 and J is TRBJ2-1; 8 bases agree with TRBD1. The read halts 3 residues ahead of the CDR3 end, with the missing end drawn from the germline J gene. The germline gives CDR1 SNHLY, CDR2 FYNNEI. This CDR3 is 17 amino acids long. The ends lost 2 bases at V and 4 bases at J; junction bases unmatched: 10.